These T cell receptor beta chains were read from a single sample in a study of blood T cell repertoires in COVID-19. Using immunoSEQ multiplex PCR, the repertoire was profiled, and TCRdb retains in-frame clones only, with some absent. The repertoire includes approximately 170,000 clones, around nine tenths of them detected once, and 3.5% to 4.5% sits in the top ten. Material for sequencing was peripheral blood. These receptors were collected from a man between 18 and 35 years old with active or convalescent COVID-19. Both conserved end residues are part of each CDR3. A D gene is named only where the DNA matches it firmly. Size values are once, few and many counts, or a class for expanded clones, and some rows have none.

j_call | clone_size | v_call | d_call | cdr3_nt | cdr3_aa
TRBJ2-2 | NA | TRBV5-1 | TRBD1 | TGCGCCAGCAGCCTTCAAGAAGGGGGCCCCGGGGAGCTGTTTTTT | CASSLQEGGPGELFF
TRBJ1-4 | NA | TRBV7-2 | TRBD1 | TGTGCCAGCAGCAATTCCGGGACAGTCGGCGAAAAACTGTTTTTT | CASSNSGTVGEKLFF
TRBJ2-2 | NA | TRBV9 | TRBD2 | TGTGCCAGCAGCGTAGCTGGGCCCGTGAGCGGGAGGGCCTCTACCGGGGAGCTGTTTTTT | CASSVAGPVSGRASTGELFF
TRBJ1-5 | NA | TRBV6-6 | TRBD1 | TGTGCCAGCAGTCAACGACAGGGGTGGCCGGATAGCAATCAGCCCCAGCATTTT | CASSQRQGWPDSNQPQHF
TRBJ2-1 | NA | TRBV19 | TRBD1 | TGTGCCAGTAGCCTCACAGGGACAGGGTCGTACAATGAGCAGTTCTTC | CASSLTGTGSYNEQFF
TRBJ2-5 | NA | TRBV5-8 | NA | TGTGCCAGCAGCTTGGCCCGAGAGACCCAGTACTTC | CASSLARETQYF
TRBJ2-3 | NA | TRBV18 | NA | TGTGCCAGCGTAACAGGGTTGTTGCGCACAGATACGCAGTATTTT | CASVTGLLRTDTQYF
TRBJ1-2 | NA | TRBV28 | NA | TGTGCCAGCAGTTTAATGCCAGGGGAGGGTGATGGCTACACCTTC | CASSLMPGEGDGYTF
TRBJ2-5 | NA | TRBV6-5 | NA | TGTGCCAGCAGTTACCAGGGAGAGACCCAGTACTTC | CASSYQGETQYF
TRBJ1-2 | NA | TRBV27 | NA | TGTGCCAGCAGTTCAGGAGGCGGAGGCTACACCTTC | CASSSGGGGYTF
TRBJ1-5 | NA | TRBV19 | TRBD1 | TGTGCCAGTAGTCCACAGGGGACCGGAGGCAATCAGCCCCAGCATTTT | CASSPQGTGGNQPQHF
TRBJ2-1 | NA | TRBV7-3 | TRBD1 | TGTGCCAGCAGCTTGGGGACAGGGAATGAGCAGTTCTTC | CASSLGTGNEQFF
TRBJ2-7 | NA | TRBV18 | NA | TGTGCCAGCTCAGAGGGTCCCTACGAGCAGTACTTC | CASSEGPYEQYF
TRBJ1-4 | few | TRBV5-1 | NA | TGCGCCAGCAGCTTGGGAGGGCTGTCTAATGAAAAACTGTTTTTT | CASSLGGLSNEKLFF
TRBJ1-1 | few | TRBV5-4 | NA | TGTGCCAGCAGCTTGGGGGCGGGGGTACAGGGCCCTGAAGCTTTCTTT | CASSLGAGVQGPEAFF
TRBJ1-2 | few | TRBV6-5 | TRBD1 | TGTGCCGGCCGGAAGAGCTGGGACAGGGACTATGGCTACACCTTC | CAGRKSWDRDYGYTF
TRBJ1-2 | NA | TRBV20-1 | NA | TGCAGTGCTAGGGCAGGTAATGGCTACACCTTC | CSARAGNGYTF
TRBJ1-6 | NA | TRBV10-3 | NA | TGTGCCACAACTGAGGAGAGCTCCTATAATTCACCCCTCCACTTT | CATTEESSYNSPLHF
TRBJ1-2 | few | TRBV27 | TRBD1 | TGTGCCAGCAGTTTGCGGGACAGGGCACACTACACCTTC | CASSLRDRAHYTF
TRBJ1-3 | once | TRBV30 | NA | TGTGCCTGGGGGGGCCAGGGTCCGGGAAACACCATATATTTT | CAWGGQGPGNTIYF
TRBJ2-2 | once | TRBV7-9 | NA | TGTGCCAGCAGCCCGGGACTGAACACCGGGGAGCTGTTTTTT | CASSPGLNTGELFF
TRBJ2-1 | NA | TRBV20-1 | NA | TGCAGTGCTAGACGTCGGGGTGAGCAGTTCTTC | CSARRRGEQFF
TRBJ1-1 | NA | TRBV28 | TRBD1 | TGTGCCAGCACCTTTTCGGGACAGGGACTGAACACTGAAGCTTTCTTT | CASTFSGQGLNTEAFF
TRBJ1-5 | once | TRBV19 | NA | TGTGCCAGTAGTTTACAGGGAAGGGAGGGTAATCAGCCCCAGCATTTT | CASSLQGREGNQPQHF
TRBJ2-1 | once | TRBV5-1 | TRBD2 | TGCGCCAGCAGCTCGGCACCGGGACTAGCCTACAATGAGCAGTTCTTC | CASSSAPGLAYNEQFF
TRBJ2-1 | NA | TRBV7-2 | TRBD2 | TGTGCCACTAGCGGGAGAATTGAGGCTGAGCAGTTCTTC | CATSGRIEAEQFF
TRBJ1-2 | NA | TRBV28 | NA | TGTGCCAGCAGTTCCCCCCAAGGGGGCTATGGCTACACCTTC | CASSSPQGGYGYTF
TRBJ2-2 | once | TRBV27 | NA | TGTGCCAGCAGTCCCACTTTGACCGGGGAGCTGTTTTTT | CASSPTLTGELFF
TRBJ1-5 | once | TRBV27 | TRBD1 | TGTGCCAGCAGTTTCGAGGGGGCAAGCAATCAGCCCCAGCATTTT | CASSFEGASNQPQHF
TRBJ2-3 | NA | TRBV5-1 | NA | TGCGCCAGCAGCGACGGGAGACTAGTCGAGGAGACAGATACGCAGTATTTT | CASSDGRLVEETDTQYF
TRBJ2-2 | NA | TRBV11-2 | NA | TGTGCCAGCAGCTTAAGAGGGCTGTTTTTT | CASSLRGLFF
TRBJ2-7 | NA | TRBV30 | NA | TGTGCCTGGAGTGTGGGAGTAGCGGCCCCAGAAGAGCAGTACTTC | CAWSVGVAAPEEQYF
TRBJ1-1 | NA | TRBV19 | NA | TGTGCCACCTCTGGGCAGCTTTTCACTGAAGCTTTCTTT | CATSGQLFTEAFF
TRBJ2-5 | NA | TRBV25-1 | NA | TGTGCCAGCAGTGTGAGTCCTGTGGCAGGGACCCAGTACTTC | CASSVSPVAGTQYF
TRBJ2-1 | NA | TRBV6-6 | TRBD2 | TGTGCCAGCAGAGGGCGGGAGAGGAGGTACAATGAGCAGTTCTTC | CASRGRERRYNEQFF
TRBJ1-2 | NA | TRBV12-3/TRBV12-4 | NA | TGTGCCAGCAGTCCGCCGGACTATGGCTACACCTTC | CASSPPDYGYTF
TRBJ1-1 | NA | TRBV19 | NA | TGTGCCAGTAGTATATCGGGAGGGTACACTGAAGCTTTCTTT | CASSISGGYTEAFF
TRBJ1-5 | once | TRBV28 | TRBD1 | TGTGCCAGCAGTTTATCGTCCAGGACAGGGTATCAGCCCCAGCATTTT | CASSLSSRTGYQPQHF
TRBJ2-1 | NA | TRBV11-2 | NA | TGTGCCAGCAGGTTGGGGGGGCTAGAGTTCTTC | CASRLGGLEFF
TRBJ2-2 | NA | TRBV7-6 | TRBD2 | TGTGCCAGCAGCTTAGAATCGGCGGGAGGGGGACCGAACACCGGGGAGCTGTTTTTT | CASSLESAGGGPNTGELFF
TRBJ2-2 | NA | TRBV10-3 | TRBD2 | TGTGCCATCAGGGATTCTCGGGACTATAACACCGGGGAGCTGTTTTTT | CAIRDSRDYNTGELFF
TRBJ2-2 | NA | TRBV4-1 | TRBD2 | TGCGCCAGCAGCCAAACAGCGGGGCCCGGCACCGGGGAGCTGTTTTTT | CASSQTAGPGTGELFF
TRBJ2-7 | NA | TRBV5-4 | TRBD2 | TGTGCCAGCAGCTCGGGAGGCCAGGGCCCGGGACTTCTTGAGCAGTACTTC | CASSSGGQGPGLLEQYF
TRBJ2-3 | NA | TRBV24-1 | NA | TGTGCCACCAGAGCGGGTCGAACTAGCACAGATACGCAGTATTTT | CATRAGRTSTDTQYF
TRBJ1-4 | NA | TRBV18 | NA | TGTGCCAGCTCACTGGACCTAGCTTATGAAAAACTGTTTTTT | CASSLDLAYEKLFF
TRBJ2-3 | NA | TRBV3-1/TRBV3-2 | NA | TGTGCCAGCGGGGGGAGACTAGTCGCACTCCACACAGATACGCAGTATTTT | CASGGRLVALHTDTQYF
TRBJ2-4 | NA | TRBV9 | NA | TGTGCCAGCAGCGTAGCTCCACAGGTGGGAAACATTCAGTACTTC | CASSVAPQVGNIQYF
TRBJ2-5 | NA | TRBV7-9 | NA | TGTGCCACGGACCGAGGAGGTGCCGGTAGGGAGACCCAGTACTTC | CATDRGGAGRETQYF
TRBJ1-1 | NA | TRBV4-3 | NA | TGCGCCAGCAGTTATCAAGTAGGAGGACCCGAAGCTTTCTTT | CASSYQVGGPEAFF
TRBJ2-1 | few | TRBV7-2 | TRBD2 | TGTGCCAGCAGCTTAGAGATGGGACTAGCGTACAATGAGCAGTTCTTC | CASSLEMGLAYNEQFF
TRBJ2-7 | NA | TRBV2 | TRBD2 | TGTGCCAGCGAGACCAGGGGACTAGCGGATTACGAGCAGTACTTC | CASETRGLADYEQYF
TRBJ1-1 | NA | TRBV5-4 | TRBD1 | TGTGCCAGCAGCGCGGGAACTGCCGGGACAGTGAACACTGAAGCTTTCTTT | CASSAGTAGTVNTEAFF
TRBJ1-6 | NA | TRBV14 | NA | TGTGCCAGCAGCCAAGACCGGGTTTATAATTCACCCCTCCACTTT | CASSQDRVYNSPLHF
TRBJ1-3 | NA | TRBV5-6 | NA | TGTGCCAGCAGCCGACGTACAGGGTTCGGAAACACCATATATTTT | CASSRRTGFGNTIYF
TRBJ2-3 | NA | TRBV30 | TRBD1 | TGTGCCTGGAGCCCTTACTCACCGGGACAGGGAAGCACAGATACGCAGTATTTT | CAWSPYSPGQGSTDTQYF
TRBJ1-2 | few | TRBV11-2 | NA | TGTGCCAGCAGACCAATTGATAGCGACTTACATGGCTACACCTTC | CASRPIDSDLHGYTF